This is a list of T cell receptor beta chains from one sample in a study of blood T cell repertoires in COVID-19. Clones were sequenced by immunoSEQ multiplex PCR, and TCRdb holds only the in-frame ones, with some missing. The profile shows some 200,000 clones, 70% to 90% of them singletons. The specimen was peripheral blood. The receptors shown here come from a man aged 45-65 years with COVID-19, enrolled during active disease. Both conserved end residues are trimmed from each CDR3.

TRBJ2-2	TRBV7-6	ASSADSPISLSGELF
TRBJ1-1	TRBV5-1	ARSGGQGGPGAEAF
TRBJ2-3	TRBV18	ASSGTTDTQY
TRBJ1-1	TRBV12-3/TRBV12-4	ASSLSGNTEAF
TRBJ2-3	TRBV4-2	ASSQVRSGSFDTQY
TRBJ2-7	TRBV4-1	ASSQQTSGPYEQY
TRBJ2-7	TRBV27	ASSLPGEVKVRSYEQY
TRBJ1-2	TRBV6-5	AVRGHINYGYT
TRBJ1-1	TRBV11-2	ASSSTGGALTEAF
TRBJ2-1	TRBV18	ASSPRRSEYNEQF
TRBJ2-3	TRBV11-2	ASSLTPRLAGRTDTQY
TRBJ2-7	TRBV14	ASSQVPGGYEQY